This T cell receptor (beta chain) was captured by sequencing in a study of breast tumors, draining lymph nodes, adjacent tissues. The lymph nodes were axillary draining lymph nodes from breast cancer patients. Each CDR3 protein gets one entry after TCRdb re-called the multiplex PCR reads with MiXCR. Here the sample spans around 190,000 distinct CDR3 sequences, 30% to 35% being singletons. As concerns this clonotype: The antigen remains unidentified. The junction and the germline gene differ at one end; a read error may be behind it.

Study-level findings and limits: Compared with basal-like, luminal-like tumors shared significantly more repertoire with nontumor tissue.

In germline, CDR1 is MNHNY, CDR2 SVGAGI (reference sequence). CDR3 length equals 15 residues. The J gene is TRBJ2-7, the V gene TRBV6-6; 9 positions agree with TRBD2. The TCR sequence derives from a female donor with breast cancer. Some clones in this sample may be carry-over from other donors' samples. Specimen: axillary lymph node tissue. The CDR3 protein is CASSYNSGSRLEQCF. The CDR3 DNA reads TGTGCCAGCAGTTACAATAGCGGGAGTAGGCTCGAGCAGTGCTTC.